Following are 20 T cell receptor beta chains from one sample sequenced in a study of blood T cell repertoires in COVID-19. This table comes from immunoSEQ multiplex PCR, and its TCRdb copy is limited to in-frame clones, with some not included. This table has a few hundred thousand clones, 75% to 95% appearing once. Sequencing input: peripheral blood. All receptors come from a young adult with COVID-19, enrolled during active disease.

This clone was recorded only once. The CDR3 region is CASSLLRTSGRDNEQYF. The CDR3 nucleotides are TGTGCCAGCAGTTTACTTCGAACTAGCGGGAGGGACAACGAGCAGTACTTC. This chain links TRBV28 with TRBJ2-7; 13 bases are a match to TRBD2. CDR3 length: 17 residues. Germline assignment: CDR1 MDHEN and CDR2 SYDVKM. The J segment lost 5 bases and the V segment lost 2 bases, leaving 9 bases of the junction unmatched.

This chain connects TRBV6-5 to TRBJ1-6; no clear D gene. The CDR3 covers 16 residues. Germline values: CDR1 MNHEY, CDR2 SVGAGI. Between the trimmed V and J ends, which lost 2 bases and 0 bases, there was a span of 8 bases. The CDR3 region is CASSYEPSSYNSPLHF. The CDR3 bases are TGTGCCAGCAGTTACGAGCCGAGCTCCTATAATTCACCCCTCCACTTT.

This chain uses TRBV12-3 or TRBV12-4 with TRBJ1-1, with D possibly TRBD1 on 6 matching bases. Trimming pared 4 bases from V and 14 bases from J, leaving 14 bases between. This CDR3 is 11 amino acids long. The CDR3 nucleotides read TGTGCCAGCAGTTCAGGACAGATCTGGTTCTTT. This codes for CASSSGQIWFF.

The chain has TRBV30 and TRBJ2-5, with a possible D match to TRBD1 (6 bases). CDR3 length: 14 amino acids. CDR1 is GTSNPN and CDR2 is SVGIG in the germline V gene (reference sequence). Trimming shortened V by 3 bases and J by 5 bases, and 16 bases separated the two germline ends. The CDR3, as DNA: TGTGCCTGGAGGCTATCACAGGGTAGGGAGACCCAGTACTTC. It specifies CAWRLSQGRETQYF.

V and J are TRBV3-1 (or the pseudogene TRBV3-2) and TRBJ2-7; 7 bases fit TRBD2. V shed 11 bases and J 1 base; nucleotides not matched to a gene: 17. The CDR3 length is 16 residues. Germline assignment: CDR1 LGHDT and CDR2 YNNKEL (reference sequence). The DNA of the CDR3 is TGTGCCGACCCCTGGGAGGGCCACAATTTTTCCTACGAGCAGTACTTC. It yields the protein CADPWEGHNFSYEQYF.

The CDR3 reads CASSLHRDREAFF. CDR3 in DNA: TGTGCCAGCAGTCTCCATAGGGACAGGGAAGCTTTCTTT. V gene TRBV12-3 or TRBV12-4 combines with J gene TRBJ1-1; 8 bases map to TRBD1. The CDR3 extends over 13 amino acids. J lost 8 bases, V lost 5 bases, and 7 bases had no gene match.

In this sample, this clone turned up once. The chain carries TRBV4-1 and TRBJ2-1; D might be TRBD1 (5 bases). Trimming removed 1 base from V and 6 bases from J, with 13 bases in between. Germline assignment: CDR1 MGHRA and CDR2 YSYEKL. The CDR3 totals 15 residues. In DNA, the CDR3 is TGCGCCAGCAGCCAAGTTTCCAGGGTACGCAATGAGCAGTTCTTC. Translated: CASSQVSRVRNEQFF.

This chain joins TRBV24-1 and TRBJ2-3, with a tentative D call TRBD1 (5 bases). V was pared by 4 bases and J by 2 bases, with 15 bases between. This CDR3 contains 16 residues. CDR1 and CDR2 (germline): KGHDR, SFDVKD. The DNA of the CDR3 is TGTGCCACCAGTGACCCTCGACAGTCTATCACAGATACGCAGTATTTT. This gives the protein CATSDPRQSITDTQYF.

CDR3 coding DNA: TGTGCCAGCAGCTTACGGGGGAATTCTAACACCGGGGAGCTGTTTTTT. It yields the protein CASSLRGNSNTGELFF. The chain has TRBV7-8 and TRBJ2-2; D possibly corresponds to TRBD2 (6 bases). The V and J ends lost 2 bases and 2 bases respectively, with 12 bases between them. CDR3 length equals 16 residues. Germline values: CDR1 SGHVS, CDR2 FQNEAQ.

The V and J genes are TRBV28 and TRBJ1-5; weak D call: TRBD1 (5 bases). Germline V gene sequence: CDR1 MDHEN, CDR2 SYDVKM. Trimming shortened V by 6 bases and J by 6 bases, and 12 bases separated the two germline ends. This CDR3 is built from 13 residues. CDR3 protein: CASRGVGGQPQHF. Here the CDR3 DNA reads TGTGCCAGCAGAGGGGTGGGGGGTCAGCCCCAGCATTTT. The entire variable domain, with the rest obtained from reference TRBV28 and TRBJ1-5, is as follows: DVKVTQSSRYLVKRTGEKVFLECVQDMDHENMFWYRQDPGLGLRLIYFSYDVKMKEKGDIPEGYSVSREKKERFSLILESASTNQTSMYLCASRGVGGQPQHFGDGTRLSIL.

The J gene is TRBJ2-2, the V gene TRBV4-2, with 9 bases fitting TRBD2. Per the germline V gene, CDR1 is LGHNA and CDR2 is YNFKEQ. The CDR3 covers 18 residues. The V gene end was trimmed by 0 bases and the J gene end by 5 bases; junction bases not matched to a gene: 10. The CDR3 DNA reads TGTGCCAGCAGCCAAGATAGCGGGTCAGCGGGAGGTACCGGGGAGCTGTTTTTT. This sequence encodes CASSQDSGSAGGTGELFF.

The CDR3 spells CASSPNRVRDTEAFF. In nucleotides, the CDR3 is TGCGCCAGCAGCCCGAACAGGGTTCGCGACACTGAAGCTTTCTTT. The genes are TRBV4-1 and TRBJ1-1; D may be TRBD1 (6 bases). V lost 4 bases to trimming and J lost 3 bases, with 15 bases between them. The CDR3 covers 15 residues. The germline V gene encodes CDR1 MGHRA and CDR2 YSYEKL.

The rearrangement joins TRBV7-9 to TRBJ2-1; D is unresolved. With 4 bases removed from V and 0 bases from J, the gap between germline ends came to 4 bases. CDR1 SEHNR and CDR2 FQNEAQ come from the germline V gene (reference sequence). The CDR3 is 13 residues long. The CDR3 DNA is TGTGCCAGCAGCTATAACTCCTACAATGAGCAGTTCTTC. Its protein product is CASSYNSYNEQFF.

The CDR3 reads CAISVLPGQGTPGGNTEAFF. As DNA, the CDR3 is TGTGCCATCAGTGTCCTTCCGGGACAGGGGACCCCCGGGGGGAACACTGAAGCTTTCTTT. The gene calls are TRBV10-3 and TRBJ1-1, with 10 bases fitting TRBD1. Trimming removed 4 bases from V and 1 base from J; junction bases left unmatched: 18. Germline CDR1 ENHRY, CDR2 SYGVKD. The CDR3 is 20 amino acids.

As DNA, the CDR3 is TGCGCCAGCAGCTTGGGATCTAGCGGGAGTCGAGTGGAGCTGTTTTTT. It specifies CASSLGSSGSRVELFF. The V and J genes are TRBV5-1 and TRBJ2-2; 10 bases are shared with TRBD2. The length of the CDR3 is 16 residues. After removal of 0 bases from V and 10 bases from J, the junction contained 9 bases not matched to a gene. The germline CDR1 and CDR2 sequences are SGHRS and YFSETQ.

J is TRBJ2-1 and V is TRBV7-2; D perhaps matches TRBD2 (5 bases). The CDR3 spans 15 residues. Deletions cut 5 bases from V and 0 bases from J, with 11 bases between. Germline values: CDR1 SGHTA, CDR2 FQGNSA. The CDR3 spells CASSHGRVSYNEQFF. CDR3 nucleotides: TGTGCCAGCAGCCACGGGCGGGTCTCCTACAATGAGCAGTTCTTC.

The V gene is TRBV5-6, the J gene TRBJ2-7; 8 bases are a match to TRBD2. The CDR3 has 15 amino acids. CDR1 is SGHDT, CDR2 YYEEEE, per germline. The V and J ends lost 4 bases and 7 bases, in that order; junction bases with no gene match: 13. The CDR3 nucleotides read TGTGCCAGCAGCCCCCTAGCGGGTTCCTTTGGGGAGCAGTACTTC. Translated: CASSPLAGSFGEQYF.

This sequence joins TRBV5-4 and TRBJ1-4; 7 nucleotides line up with TRBD1. The CDR3 spans 16 residues. The germline V gene has CDR1 SGHNT and CDR2 YYREEE (reference sequence). V lost 0 bases and J lost 8; bases outside the gene matches: 10. The DNA of the CDR3 is TGTGCCAGCAGCTTGGCCGGGGGGGACAGCCACGAAAAACTGTTTTTT. Residues: CASSLAGGDSHEKLFF.

The genes are TRBV2 and TRBJ2-5; possibly TRBD1 for D (6 bases). The V end lost 11 bases, the J end lost 5 bases, and 15 bases lay between the germline ends. Germline CDR1 reads SNHLY; CDR2 reads FYNNEI. CDR3 length equals 12 residues. The CDR3, as DNA: TGTGCCGTAACAGGGCTCCGGGAGACCCAGTACTTC. Translation gives CAVTGLRETQYF.

The chain has TRBV7-9 and TRBJ2-4, with a tentative D call TRBD2 (5 bases). This CDR3 contains 14 residues. V was cut by 2 bases and J by 0 bases, with 5 bases left in between. Germline V lookup: CDR1 SEHNR, CDR2 FQNEAQ (reference sequence). CDR3 in amino acids: CASSLREAKNIQYF. The CDR3 bases are TGTGCCAGCAGCTTACGGGAAGCCAAAAACATTCAGTACTTC.